The 30 T cell receptor beta chains below were found in one sample sequenced in a study of CXCR3-negative and CXCR3-positive naive CD8 T cells. Study conclusions and caveats: CXCR3-positive naive cells carried more hydrophobic TRB CDR3s than CXCR3-negative naive cells did.

UMI-labeled TRB cDNA libraries were prepared by 5' RACE. After re-calling the 5' RACE reads, TCRdb lists one entry per CDR3 protein, DNA absent. Its clone listing holds under 150,000 distinct CDR3 sequences. No antigen has been identified for these receptors. Sequencing was carried out using naive CXCR3+ CD8+ T cells from blood. Specified subset: CD45RO-CCR7+CD27+CD95- naive CD8+ T cells expressing CXCR3 (TNR3+). All receptors come from a human donor in good health. Some clones in this sample may be carry-over from other donors' samples.

CDR3 loop: CASSQEGRTYEQYF. The chain combines TRBV4-2 with TRBJ2-7. The CDR3 runs to 14 residues. Germline V gives CDR1 LGHNA, CDR2 YNFKEQ.

The rearrangement joins TRBV2 to TRBJ2-4; TCRdb's assignment of TRBD1 cannot be checked, as there is no DNA. The CDR3 consists of 13 residues. The germline CDR1 and CDR2 sequences are SNHLY and FYNNEI. The CDR3 spells CASSDRALDIQYF. Together with reference TRBV2 and TRBJ2-4, the CDR3 gives the full variable domain: EPEVTQTPSHQVTQMGQEVILRCVPISNHLYFYWYRQILGQKVEFLVSFYNNEISEKSEIFDDQFSVERPDGSNFTLKIRSTKLEDSAMYFCASSDRALDIQYFGAGTRLSVL.

The gene calls are TRBV29-1 and TRBJ2-3; the D call from TCRdb, TRBD1, cannot be confirmed without DNA. Looked up from germline, CDR1 is SQVTM and CDR2 is ANQGSEA. The CDR3 length is 15 residues. CDR3 region: CSVAPGAMSTDTQYF.

V gene TRBV12-3 or TRBV12-4 combines with J gene TRBJ1-1; the D call of TRBD1 rests on TCRdb alone, since no DNA is present to check it. This CDR3 has 13 residues. Here the CDR3 reads CASSPTGETEAFF.

V and J are TRBV7-3 and TRBJ2-3; no DNA is available, so the TRBD2 call from TCRdb remains unchecked. The CDR3 extends over 15 amino acids. CDR1 is SGHTA, CDR2 FQGTGA, per germline. The CDR3 reads CASSAGLAGTDTQYF.

CDR3 in amino acids: CASSLGQGTEQYF. This sequence joins TRBV5-1 and TRBJ2-7; TCRdb outputs TRBD1, but without DNA this stays unchecked. CDR3 size: 13 residues. In germline, CDR1 is SGHRS, CDR2 YFSETQ.

The chain joins TRBV7-9 to TRBJ2-2; the D gene TCRdb calls, TRBD1, cannot be checked with no DNA. In germline, CDR1 is SEHNR, CDR2 FQNEAQ (reference sequence). The CDR3 extends over 19 amino acids. The CDR3: CASSLDFRPGASDTGELFF.

The chain joins TRBV27 to TRBJ1-4; TCRdb names TRBD1, which stays unverified in the absence of DNA. This CDR3 comprises 13 residues. Germline values: CDR1 MNHEY, CDR2 SMNVEV (reference sequence). The CDR3 sequence is CASRGQGSEKLFF.

The rearrangement links TRBV6-5 to TRBJ2-2; TCRdb proposes TRBD1, but this gene call is untestable without DNA. Germline V gives CDR1 MNHEY, CDR2 SVGAGI. CDR3 size: 16 residues. The CDR3 sequence is CASSYTKTGIAGELFF.

Here the CDR3 reads CASSPTGFYGYTF. The chain carries TRBV28 and TRBJ1-2; as DNA is missing, the TRBD1 call by TCRdb cannot be tested. CDR1 and CDR2 from the germline V gene are MDHEN and SYDVKM. This CDR3 has 13 residues.

The genes are TRBV5-1 and TRBJ2-7; checking the TCRdb D call of TRBD2 is not possible without DNA. This CDR3 spans 16 amino acids. From germline, CDR1 is SGHRS and CDR2 YFSETQ. The CDR3 sequence: CASSLNLAGANYEQYF. The variable domain in full, completed from reference TRBV5-1 and TRBJ2-7, reads KAGVTQTPRYLIKTRGQQVTLSCSPISGHRSVSWYQQTPGQGLQFLFEYFSETQRNKGNFPGRFSGRQFSNSRSEMNVSTLELGDSALYLCASSLNLAGANYEQYFGPGTRLTVT.

The chain is built from TRBV29-1 and TRBJ1-1; TCRdb lists TRBD1, though no DNA is available to test this call. The CDR3 sequence is 17 residues long. From germline, CDR1 is SQVTM and CDR2 ANQGSEA. The CDR3 spells CSVEGGGIGDRVTEAFF.

CDR3: CASSSVPPGVETQYF. The chain has TRBV12-3 or TRBV12-4 and TRBJ2-5; TCRdb reports TRBD1, a call that lacks DNA to check it against. CDR3 length: 15 residues.

V and J are TRBV7-9 and TRBJ1-5; TCRdb's assignment of TRBD1 cannot be checked, as there is no DNA. The CDR3 contains 16 residues. Germline V CDR1 and CDR2: SEHNR, FQNEAQ (reference sequence). The CDR3 is CASSSGVKGGDQPQHF.

This chain connects TRBV5-6 to TRBJ2-1; the D call from TCRdb, TRBD1, cannot be confirmed without DNA. Germline V CDR1 and CDR2: SGHDT, YYEEEE. This CDR3 spans 15 amino acids. CDR3 in amino acids: CASSTGQGPFGGQFF.

The chain is built from TRBV7-9 and TRBJ1-2; as DNA is missing, the TRBD1 call by TCRdb cannot be tested. Germline-derived CDR1 and CDR2 are SEHNR and FQNEAQ (reference sequence). This CDR3 has 16 amino acids. The CDR3 is CASSPTTGQANYGYTF. The whole variable domain, remainder taken from reference TRBV7-9 and TRBJ1-2, is DTGVSQNPRHKITKRGQNVTFRCDPISEHNRLYWYRQTLGQGPEFLTYFQNEAQLEKSRLLSDRFSAERPKGSFSTLEIQRTEQGDSAMYLCASSPTTGQANYGYTFGSGTRLTVV.

This chain connects TRBV5-1 to TRBJ2-1; TCRdb lists TRBD2, though no DNA is available to test this call. CDR1 is SGHRS and CDR2 is YFSETQ in the germline V gene. CDR3 size: 14 residues. The CDR3: CASSPGLAGGPSFF.

Here the CDR3 reads CASSYSDRAYEQYF. J is TRBJ2-7 and V is TRBV6-6; the TRBD1 assignment by TCRdb is unverifiable without DNA. Germline CDR1 and CDR2: MNHNY and SVGAGI (reference sequence). This CDR3 spans 14 amino acids.

This sequence joins TRBV10-3 and TRBJ2-1; as DNA is missing, the TRBD2 call by TCRdb cannot be tested. This CDR3 contains 16 residues. Germline V lookup: CDR1 ENHRY, CDR2 SYGVKD. CDR3 region: CAIGTRAEGSYNEQFF.

The rearrangement links TRBV10-3 to TRBJ2-7; TCRdb indicates TRBD2, and absent DNA this call remains unverified. The CDR3 runs 16 residues. CDR1 is ENHRY, CDR2 SYGVKD, per germline. The CDR3 region is CAISEGGGLAHYEQYF.

V usage is TRBV19 and J usage is TRBJ2-1; TCRdb's D gene call, TRBD1, goes unchecked for lack of DNA. Germline CDR1 LNHDA, CDR2 SQIVND (reference sequence). The CDR3 spans 13 residues. This CDR3 is CASTFSGDREQFF.

This chain's CDR3 is CASSLGGGHNEQFF. V gene TRBV19 combines with J gene TRBJ2-1; TCRdb proposes TRBD1, but this gene call is untestable without DNA. The CDR3 length is 14 residues. Germline CDR1 reads LNHDA; CDR2 reads SQIVND (reference sequence).

The V and J genes are TRBV7-2 and TRBJ2-7. Germline CDR1 is SGHTA and CDR2 is FQGNSA. The CDR3 spans 13 residues. The CDR3 sequence is CASSLASLFEQYF.

The chain recombines TRBV5-6 with TRBJ2-5; no DNA is available, so the TRBD1 call from TCRdb remains unchecked. Germline V gene lookup returns CDR1 SGHDT and CDR2 YYEEEE. This CDR3 is built from 14 residues. CDR3 region: CASSFSPEQETQYF.

This sequence joins TRBV13 and TRBJ2-7; TCRdb returns TRBD2, unconfirmable since there is no DNA. Germline V gives CDR1 PRHDT, CDR2 FYEKMQ (reference sequence). The CDR3 sequence is 14 residues long. The CDR3 here is CASSFSPRSYEQYF.

This chain links TRBV29-1 with TRBJ1-2; TCRdb reports TRBD1, a call that lacks DNA to check it against. The CDR3 loop spans 12 amino acids. CDR1 SQVTM and CDR2 ANQGSEA come from the germline V gene. This chain's CDR3 is CSVEDGRGGHTF.

The V gene is TRBV7-9, the J gene TRBJ2-4. This CDR3 is built from 13 residues. The germline V gene encodes CDR1 SEHNR and CDR2 FQNEAQ (reference sequence). CDR3 loop: CASSLAQRNIQYF.

The genes are TRBV28 and TRBJ1-5; TCRdb names TRBD1, which stays unverified in the absence of DNA. Germline CDR1 MDHEN, CDR2 SYDVKM. This CDR3 contains 15 residues. CDR3 sequence: CASSSPGVSNQPQHF.

V usage is TRBV6-5 and J usage is TRBJ2-7; TCRdb lists TRBD1, though no DNA is available to test this call. In germline, CDR1 is MNHEY, CDR2 SVGAGI. The CDR3 loop spans 13 amino acids. The CDR3 loop is CASSYSKGLEQYF.

The rearrangement joins TRBV29-1 to TRBJ2-7; TCRdb reports TRBD1, a call that lacks DNA to check it against. There are 15 residues in the CDR3. Germline lookup yields CDR1 SQVTM and CDR2 ANQGSEA. CDR3: CSVEELGTEAYEQYF.